This is a list of T cell receptor beta chains from one sample in a study of blood T cells in healthy people across ages. A single record per CDR3 protein comes from TCRdb applying MiXCR to the 5' RACE reads. This sample has roughly 1,100,000 distinct CDR3 sequences; approximately 26% occur once, and the top ten carry approximately 0.71%. These data were also reused for a study on T cells of mothers and their children.

The sample consisted of blood. These receptors originate from a girl aged 2-10 years in good health. Each CDR3 is given with its conserved first and last residue. Each record gives: CDR3 DNA, CDR3 protein, D gene, J gene, V gene, clone size. The D gene is left open where the match is weak. Expanded clones get a size class; other rows say once, few or many, or leave the size out.

CDR3 DNA: TGTGCCATCAGTGAATCCACCGGAGCTTTCTTT
CDR3 protein: CAISESTGAFF
D gene: .
J gene: TRBJ1-1
V gene: TRBV10-3
clone size: .

CDR3 DNA: TGTGCCAGCAGGGGAAGGGACACTTACTACGAGCAGTACTTC
CDR3 protein: CASRGRDTYYEQYF
D gene: .
J gene: TRBJ2-7
V gene: TRBV28
clone size: .

CDR3 DNA: TGTGCCAGCAGCGCTGGTCTGGGGCGGAATGAGCAGTTCTTC
CDR3 protein: CASSAGLGRNEQFF
D gene: .
J gene: TRBJ2-1
V gene: TRBV2
clone size: .

CDR3 DNA: TGTGCCAGCAGTAAAAGACAGGGAATCGGAGATACGCAGTATTTT
CDR3 protein: CASSKRQGIGDTQYF
D gene: TRBD1
J gene: TRBJ2-3
V gene: TRBV28
clone size: .

CDR3 DNA: TGCAGTGCTAGGGGCTTCTCCTACGAGCAGTACTTC
CDR3 protein: CSARGFSYEQYF
D gene: .
J gene: TRBJ2-7
V gene: TRBV20-1
clone size: few

CDR3 DNA: TGCAGTGCAGAGGTCTCTGGAAACACCATATATTTT
CDR3 protein: CSAEVSGNTIYF
D gene: .
J gene: TRBJ1-3
V gene: TRBV20-1
clone size: .

CDR3 DNA: TGTGCCAGCAGTTCAGTTTTGTCAGATACGCAGTATTTT
CDR3 protein: CASSSVLSDTQYF
D gene: .
J gene: TRBJ2-3
V gene: TRBV27
clone size: .

CDR3 DNA: TGCGCCAGCAGCGTCGGGACAGGGGCCCTCTCTGGGGCCAACGTCCTGACTTTC
CDR3 protein: CASSVGTGALSGANVLTF
D gene: TRBD1
J gene: TRBJ2-6
V gene: TRBV5-1
clone size: .

CDR3 DNA: TGTGCCAGCAGCCGTGACTTGTACACAGATACGCAGTATTTT
CDR3 protein: CASSRDLYTDTQYF
D gene: .
J gene: TRBJ2-3
V gene: TRBV5-6
clone size: few

CDR3 DNA: TGCGCCAGCAGCTGGGCCACTAACTATGGCTACACCTTC
CDR3 protein: CASSWATNYGYTF
D gene: .
J gene: TRBJ1-2
V gene: TRBV5-1
clone size: few